Listed below are T cell receptor beta chains from one sample, sequenced in a study of cytomegalovirus exposure and HLA in healthy donors. Sequencing was performed with immunoSEQ multiplex PCR; in TCRdb, only in-frame clones are kept and a portion is missing. This repertoire includes 85,000 to 90,000 clones. The sequencing sample was made of PBMCs. These receptors came from a man aged 50 to 59 in good health and CMV-seropositive. Both conserved end residues are part of each CDR3. The D gene is left open where the match is weak.

d_call	j_call	cdr3_length	v_call	cdr3_aa	cdr3_nt
NA	TRBJ1-1	16	TRBV4-1	CASSQIPTAIYTEAFF	TGCGCCAGCAGCCAAATACCGACAGCTATCTACACTGAAGCTTTCTTT
NA	TRBJ2-1	13	TRBV30	CAWSRAGGNEQFF	TGTGCCTGGAGTCGCGCGGGCGGCAATGAGCAGTTCTTC
NA	TRBJ1-2	13	TRBV6-6	CASSRQGPYGYTF	TGTGCCAGCAGTCGGCAGGGCCCCTATGGCTACACCTTC
TRBD2	TRBJ2-5	14	TRBV18	CASSLTSTRETQYF	TGTGCCAGCTCTTTGACTAGCACACGAGAGACCCAGTACTTC
TRBD2	TRBJ2-7	14	TRBV18	CASSPAGDPYEQYF	TGTGCCAGCTCACCCGCGGGAGACCCCTACGAGCAGTACTTC
NA	TRBJ2-1	18	TRBV12-5	CASGRPTLIGSSYNEQFF	TGTGCTAGTGGTCGCCCTACTTTGATCGGTAGCTCCTACAATGAGCAGTTCTTC
TRBD2	TRBJ2-7	15	TRBV6-1	CASSTSGGEAYEQYF	TGTGCCAGCAGTACCAGCGGGGGCGAAGCCTACGAGCAGTACTTC
TRBD1	TRBJ2-3	15	TRBV18	CASSPRGQVTDTQYF	TGTGCCAGCTCACCCAGGGGGCAGGTAACAGATACGCAGTATTTT
NA	TRBJ1-1	13	TRBV11-2	CASSRTENTEAFF	TGTGCCAGCAGCCGAACAGAGAACACTGAAGCTTTCTTT
NA	TRBJ1-3	15	TRBV10-3	CAISVSGSSRDTIYF	TGTGCCATCAGTGTCTCGGGGTCGTCGAGGGACACCATATATTTT
NA	TRBJ2-1	15	TRBV4-3	CASSFASSGYNEQFF	TGCGCCAGCAGCTTCGCCTCCTCCGGGTACAATGAGCAGTTCTTC
NA	TRBJ1-3	13	TRBV29-1	CSARSQAGNTIYF	TGCAGCGCCCGATCCCAGGCTGGAAACACCATATATTTT
TRBD1	TRBJ2-7	15	TRBV19	CASSIDRDSFYEQYF	TGTGCCAGTAGTATAGATAGGGACAGCTTCTACGAGCAGTACTTC
TRBD1	TRBJ1-1	17	TRBV30	CAWSPRTGVSPNTEAFF	TGTGCCTGGAGTCCCAGGACAGGGGTTAGCCCGAACACTGAAGCTTTCTTT
TRBD2	TRBJ2-3	16	TRBV4-3	CASSPKGREGADTQYF	TGCGCCAGCAGCCCCAAGGGGCGGGAGGGGGCAGATACGCAGTATTTT
TRBD2	TRBJ2-1	17	TRBV4-3	CASSQGTSGSSYNEQFF	TGCGCCAGCAGCCAAGGGACTAGCGGGAGTTCCTACAATGAGCAGTTCTTC
TRBD2	TRBJ2-7	16	TRBV27	CASNLLAGGSLYEQYF	TGTGCCTCCAACCTCCTTGCGGGAGGGTCCCTTTACGAGCAGTACTTC
TRBD1	TRBJ1-2	14	TRBV5-1	CASSSGGTNYGYTF	TGCGCCAGCAGCTCAGGGGGGACTAACTATGGCTACACCTTC
NA	TRBJ2-7	13	TRBV7-2	CASKTFDSYEQYF	TGTGCCAGCAAAACCTTTGACAGCTACGAGCAGTACTTC
NA	TRBJ2-7	12	TRBV7-8	CASRRDSYEQYF	TGTGCCAGCAGAAGAGACAGCTACGAGCAGTACTTC
NA	TRBJ2-1	14	TRBV25-1	CASSIWGGRNEQFF	TGTGCCAGCAGTATATGGGGAGGACGCAATGAGCAGTTCTTC
TRBD1	TRBJ2-2	15	TRBV11-3	CASSLAGQGFGELFF	TGTGCCAGCAGCTTAGCAGGACAGGGGTTCGGGGAGCTGTTTTTT
NA	TRBJ2-3	10	TRBV29-1	CSVLSDTQYF	TGCAGCGTTTTGTCGGATACGCAGTATTTT
TRBD1	TRBJ2-7	14	TRBV9	CASSARDRGNEQYF	TGTGCCAGCAGCGCCCGGGACAGGGGAAACGAGCAGTACTTC
TRBD1	TRBJ1-4	14	TRBV6-5	CASMRDRGSEKLFF	TGTGCCAGCATGAGGGACAGGGGGAGTGAAAAACTGTTTTTT
TRBD2	TRBJ2-2	15	TRBV19	CASSIGPGRGTELFF	TGTGCCAGTAGTATAGGGCCAGGGAGGGGCACGGAGCTGTTTTTT
TRBD1	TRBJ1-2	15	TRBV27	CASSLQGTGRSGYTF	TGTGCCAGCAGTTTACAGGGGACAGGAAGGAGCGGCTACACCTTC
TRBD2	TRBJ2-7	16	TRBV5-1	CASSWGLAGGPHEQYF	TGCGCCAGCAGCTGGGGACTAGCGGGAGGGCCCCACGAGCAGTACTTC
TRBD1	TRBJ1-1	15	TRBV18	CASSPWTGRTTEAFF	TGTGCCAGCTCACCTTGGACAGGGAGGACCACTGAAGCTTTCTTT
TRBD1	TRBJ1-2	15	TRBV19	CASRRQGQLRHGYTF	TGTGCCAGTAGAAGACAGGGCCAACTCAGACACGGCTACACCTTC
TRBD1	TRBJ2-2	17	TRBV4-2	CASSLGQGTANTGELFF	TGTGCCAGCAGCCTCGGACAGGGGACCGCGAACACCGGGGAGCTGTTTTTT
NA	TRBJ1-1	13	TRBV4-1	CASSLGTNTEAFF	TGCGCCAGCAGCCTTGGGACTAACACTGAAGCTTTCTTT
NA	TRBJ1-5	14	TRBV11-2	CASSLGGGNQPQHF	TGTGCCAGCAGCTTAGGGGGGGGGAATCAGCCCCAGCATTTT
TRBD1	TRBJ1-3	17	TRBV19	CASSKPGQSSIGNTIYF	TGTGCCAGTAGTAAACCGGGACAGTCATCGATTGGAAACACCATATATTTT
NA	TRBJ2-7	12	TRBV5-1	CASSYSSYEQYF	TGCGCCAGCAGCTATAGCTCCTACGAGCAGTACTTC
NA	TRBJ1-1	16	TRBV4-2	CASSQVGGGYVRWAFF	TGTGCCAGCAGCCAAGTTGGGGGGGGTTACGTGAGATGGGCTTTCTTT
NA	TRBJ2-7	11	TRBV7-9	CASSQEHEQYF	TGTGCCAGCAGCCAAGAGCACGAGCAGTACTTC
TRBD1	TRBJ1-1	13	TRBV2	CASLGTGGLEAFF	TGTGCCAGCCTTGGGACAGGGGGATTAGAAGCTTTCTTT
TRBD1	TRBJ2-5	16	TRBV25-1	CASSGRDREYQETQYF	TGTGCCAGCAGTGGCCGGGACAGGGAGTACCAAGAGACCCAGTACTTC
TRBD1	TRBJ2-7	14	TRBV10-1	CARGEGALSGEQYF	TGCGCCAGGGGAGAGGGGGCCCTCTCGGGCGAGCAGTACTTC
NA	TRBJ2-3	14	TRBV27	CASSLPGVTDTQYF	TGTGCCAGCAGTTTACCGGGAGTCACAGATACGCAGTATTTT
NA	TRBJ1-2	13	TRBV28	CASSLGQGYGYTF	TGTGCCAGCAGTTTAGGGCAGGGATATGGCTACACCTTC
TRBD1	TRBJ1-1	15	TRBV7-8	CASSLDGTAYTEAFF	TGTGCCAGCAGCTTGGACGGGACAGCTTACACTGAAGCTTTCTTT
TRBD2	TRBJ2-3	16	TRBV18	CASSSPGLAVTDTQYF	TGTGCCAGCTCATCACCGGGACTAGCGGTCACAGATACGCAGTATTTT
TRBD2	TRBJ2-7	16	TRBV7-2	CASSLEAAGVQHEQYF	TGTGCCAGCAGCTTAGAGGCGGCGGGAGTACAACACGAGCAGTACTTC
NA	TRBJ2-7	15	TRBV4-2	CASSQGVGDAYEQYF	TGTGCCAGCAGCCAAGGGGTGGGCGACGCCTACGAGCAGTACTTC
TRBD1	TRBJ1-4	14	TRBV28	CASSLTGGSEKLFF	TGTGCCAGCAGTTTAACAGGGGGCAGTGAAAAACTGTTTTTT
TRBD1	TRBJ1-1	13	TRBV2	CASSGQGGSEAFF	TGTGCCAGCAGTGGACAGGGGGGATCTGAAGCTTTCTTT
NA	TRBJ2-7	13	TRBV6-5	CASSYSSRYEQYF	TGTGCCAGCAGTTACTCGAGCCGGTACGAGCAGTACTTC
TRBD2	TRBJ2-7	16	TRBV6-5	CASSYSAGAVAYEQYF	TGTGCCAGCAGTTACTCAGCGGGAGCCGTAGCATACGAGCAGTACTTC
TRBD1	TRBJ1-4	16	TRBV5-6	CASSFDRGGTGEKLFF	TGTGCCAGCAGCTTCGACAGGGGAGGGACTGGTGAAAAACTGTTTTTT
NA	TRBJ1-4	14	TRBV30	CAWSESRGGEKLFF	TGTGCCTGGAGTGAAAGTCGGGGAGGTGAAAAACTGTTTTTT
TRBD2	TRBJ2-1	16	TRBV11-3	CASSLGRVAGDNEQFF	TGTGCCAGCAGCTTAGGCCGAGTAGCGGGAGACAATGAGCAGTTCTTC
NA	TRBJ1-1	14	TRBV6-5	CASSLKPAGTEAFF	TGTGCCAGCAGCCTAAAACCCGCAGGCACTGAAGCTTTCTTT
TRBD2	TRBJ2-3	15	TRBV10-1	CASSEGLAAGDTQYF	TGCGCCAGCAGTGAAGGACTAGCGGCGGGAGATACGCAGTATTTT
TRBD1	TRBJ1-2	12	TRBV23-1	CATLDRGEGYTF	TGCGCCACCCTCGACAGGGGTGAAGGCTACACCTTC
NA	TRBJ2-1	14	TRBV6-5	CASSYSGYYNEQFF	TGTGCCAGCAGTTACTCGGGCTACTACAATGAGCAGTTCTTC
NA	TRBJ1-5	13	TRBV28	CASSPDGNQPQHF	TGTGCCAGCAGTCCAGACGGGAATCAGCCCCAGCATTTT
TRBD1	TRBJ2-3	16	TRBV18	CASSPKGTGGTDTQYF	TGTGCCAGCTCACCGAAAGGGACAGGCGGCACAGATACGCAGTATTTT